The 5 T cell receptor beta chains below all came from one sample that was sequenced in a study of blood T cell repertoires in COVID-19. Profiled with immunoSEQ multiplex PCR; TCRdb holds only in-frame clones, not every one. The sample lists around 83,000 clones, around 86% occurring once. Sequenced input: peripheral blood. These receptors came from a man aged 45-65 years with active or convalescent COVID-19.

The table lists this clone with a count of one. This chain links TRBV5-4 with TRBJ1-4, with 7 positions matching TRBD1. CDR3 length: 15 residues. Germline loops: CDR1 SGHNT, CDR2 YYREEE (reference sequence). V lost 1 base, J lost 0 bases, and 0 bases stayed unmatched. The CDR3 spells CASSLQGATNEKLFF. CDR3 DNA: TGTGCCAGCAGCTTGCAGGGGGCAACTAATGAAAAACTGTTTTTT.

This rearrangement joins TRBV9 to TRBJ2-3; 8 bases align to TRBD1. Per the germline V gene, CDR1 is SGDLS and CDR2 is YYNGEE. Losses at the gene ends were 2 bases for V and 4 bases for J; bases not matched to a gene: 3. The length of the CDR3 is 14 residues. Written as DNA, the CDR3 is TGTGCCAGCAGCGTTGGACAGGGTGCAGATACGCAGTATTTT. It translates to CASSVGQGADTQYF.

This clone appeared a few times. The chain joins TRBV4-2 to TRBJ2-2; D unclear. This CDR3 has 15 amino acids. V dropped 0 bases and J dropped 2 bases, with 7 bases sitting between them. Germline assignment: CDR1 LGHNA and CDR2 YNFKEQ. The CDR3 is CASSQEGQNTGELFF. CDR3 DNA: TGTGCCAGCAGCCAAGAGGGCCAAAACACCGGGGAGCTGTTTTTT.

The chain recombines TRBV5-1 with TRBJ2-2; 11 bases line up with TRBD1. This CDR3 is built from 19 residues. CDR1 is SGHRS and CDR2 is YFSETQ in the germline V gene. The J segment lost 2 bases and the V segment lost 3 bases, leaving 12 bases of the junction unmatched. CDR3 amino acids: CASSSDVWTGGSNTGELFF. In nucleotides, the CDR3 is TGCGCCAGCAGCTCAGACGTCTGGACAGGGGGCTCAAACACCGGGGAGCTGTTTTTT. The full variable domain, with the rest looked up from reference TRBV5-1 and TRBJ2-2, is KAGVTQTPRYLIKTRGQQVTLSCSPISGHRSVSWYQQTPGQGLQFLFEYFSETQRNKGNFPGRFSGRQFSNSRSEMNVSTLELGDSALYLCASSSDVWTGGSNTGELFFGEGSRLTVL.

The chain joins TRBV7-7 to TRBJ2-5; D is perhaps TRBD2 (5 bases). The CDR3 is 15 residues long. CDR1 SSHAT and CDR2 FNYEAQ come from the germline V gene (reference sequence). V shed 5 bases and J shed 2 bases, with 15 bases lying between them. The DNA for the CDR3 is TGTGCCAGCAGCGCCCAACCCGGGGAACAAGAGACCCAGTACTTC. Its protein is CASSAQPGEQETQYF.